What follows is one T cell receptor (beta chain) and its context. These data come from a study of blood T cell repertoires in COVID-19. V was trimmed by 3 bases and J by 0 bases, leaving 12 bases between them. Germline lookup yields CDR1 SGHVS and CDR2 FNYEAQ. CDR3 length equals 16 residues. Under the authors' procedure: The authors estimated nucleated cell counts from reference gene primer amplification. Method: immunoSEQ multiplex PCR; TCRdb's copy keeps in-frame clones and lacks some. The DNA was the basis for D and trimming; V, J and clone size are from that table. The sample carries roughly 330,000 clones, around 80% recorded once.

The chain recombines TRBV7-6 with TRBJ2-1; perhaps TRBD2 as D (6 bases). This TCR came from a woman aged 50 to 60 with acute or convalescent COVID-19. Sequencing was done on a sample of peripheral blood. The DNA of the CDR3 is TGTGCCAGCAGCTTGTCTCCCGGGAGCTCCTACAATGAGCAGTTCTTC. It yields the protein CASSLSPGSSYNEQFF.